These T cell receptor beta chains were read from a single sample in a study of cytomegalovirus exposure and HLA in healthy donors. Profiling relied on immunoSEQ multiplex PCR, and the TCRdb table lists in-frame clones only, not all of them. Of about 80,000 clones listed, 70% to 85% are singletons. Sample: PBMCs. These receptors were taken from a man aged 25-45 years in good health and CMV-seronegative. The CDR3 runs from the conserved cysteine through the conserved F or W. Fields, in order: CDR3 protein, CDR3 DNA, J gene, CDR3 length, V gene, clone size, D gene. A D gene is named only where the DNA matches it firmly. Only part of the rows carry a size: once, few, many, or a class if the clone is expanded.

cdr3_aa: CASSQGREGYGYTF
cdr3_nt: TGTGCCAGCAGCCAAGGCAGGGAGGGCTATGGCTACACCTTC
j_call: TRBJ1-2
cdr3_length: 14
v_call: TRBV4-2
clone_size: once
d_call: .

cdr3_aa: CAWSGTLGTQYF
cdr3_nt: TGTGCCTGGAGTGGGACTCTCGGGACCCAGTACTTC
j_call: TRBJ2-5
cdr3_length: 12
v_call: TRBV30
clone_size: .
d_call: .

cdr3_aa: CASSPGQRSQWGEQYF
cdr3_nt: TGCGCCAGCAGCCCCGGCCAAAGGAGCCAGTGGGGGGAGCAGTACTTC
j_call: TRBJ2-5
cdr3_length: 16
v_call: TRBV5-1
clone_size: .
d_call: .

cdr3_aa: CASSFLPGTGGEQYF
cdr3_nt: TGTGCCAGCAGCTTCCTACCCGGGACAGGGGGCGAGCAGTACTTC
j_call: TRBJ2-7
cdr3_length: 15
v_call: TRBV7-9
clone_size: .
d_call: TRBD1

cdr3_aa: CASSSDRGTNEKLFF
cdr3_nt: TGTGCCAGCAGCTCGGACAGGGGGACTAATGAAAAACTGTTTTTT
j_call: TRBJ1-4
cdr3_length: 15
v_call: TRBV7-9
clone_size: .
d_call: TRBD1

cdr3_aa: CASSLGAGGFGNQPQHF
cdr3_nt: TGTGCTAGCAGCTTAGGGGCAGGGGGTTTTGGCAATCAGCCCCAGCATTTT
j_call: TRBJ1-5
cdr3_length: 17
v_call: TRBV7-7
clone_size: .
d_call: TRBD1

cdr3_aa: CASSPRRTEDYGYTF
cdr3_nt: TGTGCCAGCAGTCCCCGACGGACAGAAGATTATGGCTACACCTTC
j_call: TRBJ1-2
cdr3_length: 15
v_call: TRBV6-5
clone_size: .
d_call: .

cdr3_aa: CASSQDRATTDTQYF
cdr3_nt: TGTGCCAGCAGCCAGGACAGGGCAACCACAGATACGCAGTATTTT
j_call: TRBJ2-3
cdr3_length: 15
v_call: TRBV7-2
clone_size: once
d_call: TRBD1

cdr3_aa: CVSGYGYTF
cdr3_nt: TGTGTTTCGGGCTATGGCTACACCTTC
j_call: TRBJ1-2
cdr3_length: 9
v_call: TRBV27
clone_size: .
d_call: .

cdr3_aa: CATSVQAGGPDEQFF
cdr3_nt: TGTGCCACCAGCGTTCAAGCGGGAGGGCCAGATGAGCAGTTCTTC
j_call: TRBJ2-1
cdr3_length: 15
v_call: TRBV15
clone_size: .
d_call: TRBD2

cdr3_aa: CSVPRRGGETQYF
cdr3_nt: TGCAGCGTACCGAGGAGGGGGGGGGAGACCCAGTACTTC
j_call: TRBJ2-5
cdr3_length: 13
v_call: TRBV29-1
clone_size: .
d_call: .

cdr3_aa: CASITQGARTEAFF
cdr3_nt: TGTGCCAGCATTACTCAGGGGGCGCGGACTGAAGCTTTCTTT
j_call: TRBJ1-1
cdr3_length: 14
v_call: TRBV7-9
clone_size: .
d_call: TRBD1

cdr3_aa: CASGLGNKETQYF
cdr3_nt: TGTGCCAGCGGTCTCGGGAACAAAGAGACCCAGTACTTC
j_call: TRBJ2-5
cdr3_length: 13
v_call: TRBV28
clone_size: once
d_call: .

cdr3_aa: CASSDSVEGGEQFF
cdr3_nt: TGTGCCAGCAGTGACTCGGTAGAGGGAGGTGAGCAGTTCTTC
j_call: TRBJ2-1
cdr3_length: 14
v_call: TRBV6-4
clone_size: .
d_call: .

cdr3_aa: CASSQPGQQETQYF
cdr3_nt: TGCGCCAGCAGCCAACCGGGACAACAAGAGACCCAGTACTTC
j_call: TRBJ2-5
cdr3_length: 14
v_call: TRBV4-3
clone_size: .
d_call: .

cdr3_aa: CASSWTGLGLNEQFF
cdr3_nt: TGTGCCAGCAGCTGGACAGGCTTGGGGTTAAATGAGCAGTTCTTC
j_call: TRBJ2-1
cdr3_length: 15
v_call: TRBV5-8
clone_size: .
d_call: TRBD1

cdr3_aa: CASSLSGQGSGELFF
cdr3_nt: TGTGCCAGCAGTTTATCGGGACAGGGCAGCGGGGAGCTGTTTTTT
j_call: TRBJ2-2
cdr3_length: 15
v_call: TRBV27
clone_size: .
d_call: TRBD1

cdr3_aa: CASSRQGLDSYEQYF
cdr3_nt: TGTGCCAGCAGCCGACAGGGTCTAGATTCCTACGAGCAGTACTTC
j_call: TRBJ2-7
cdr3_length: 15
v_call: TRBV27
clone_size: .
d_call: TRBD1

cdr3_aa: CASSYSGKRGYGYTF
cdr3_nt: TGTGCCAGCAGTTACTCCGGAAAGAGAGGCTATGGCTACACCTTC
j_call: TRBJ1-2
cdr3_length: 15
v_call: TRBV6-5
clone_size: few
d_call: .

cdr3_aa: CASSLQGMGNYGYTF
cdr3_nt: TGTGCCAGCAGCTTACAGGGGATGGGGAACTATGGCTACACCTTC
j_call: TRBJ1-2
cdr3_length: 15
v_call: TRBV5-4
clone_size: .
d_call: TRBD1

cdr3_aa: CASTPPGAETQYF
cdr3_nt: TGTGCCAGCACGCCCCCGGGAGCGGAGACCCAGTACTTC
j_call: TRBJ2-5
cdr3_length: 13
v_call: TRBV6-6
clone_size: .
d_call: .

cdr3_aa: CASSAGTSQYF
cdr3_nt: TGCGCCAGCAGCGCAGGGACTTCGCAGTATTTT
j_call: TRBJ2-3
cdr3_length: 11
v_call: TRBV4-3
clone_size: .
d_call: .

cdr3_aa: CASSPAGTGAGNTIYF
cdr3_nt: TGTGCCAGCAGCCCTGCCGGGACAGGGGCTGGAAACACCATATATTTT
j_call: TRBJ1-3
cdr3_length: 16
v_call: TRBV9
clone_size: .
d_call: TRBD1

cdr3_aa: CASSLGGTGSEQYF
cdr3_nt: TGTGCTAGCAGCTTAGGAGGGACAGGGTCCGAGCAGTACTTC
j_call: TRBJ2-7
cdr3_length: 14
v_call: TRBV7-7
clone_size: .
d_call: TRBD1

cdr3_aa: CASSLGTTADEQYF
cdr3_nt: TGTGCCAGCAGCTTAGGGACAACGGCGGACGAGCAGTACTTC
j_call: TRBJ2-7
cdr3_length: 14
v_call: TRBV7-8
clone_size: .
d_call: .

cdr3_aa: CASSPSGVLEKLFF
cdr3_nt: TGTGCCAGCAGTCCCTCAGGGGTCTTGGAAAAACTGTTTTTT
j_call: TRBJ1-4
cdr3_length: 14
v_call: TRBV6-5
clone_size: few
d_call: .

cdr3_aa: CASSFLGSQPQHF
cdr3_nt: TGTGCCAGCAGCTTCCTGGGCAGTCAGCCCCAGCATTTT
j_call: TRBJ1-5
cdr3_length: 13
v_call: TRBV7-8
clone_size: .
d_call: .

cdr3_aa: CASRGGSGIQTQYF
cdr3_nt: TGTGCCAGCAGGGGGGGTAGCGGGATCCAGACCCAGTACTTC
j_call: TRBJ2-5
cdr3_length: 14
v_call: TRBV7-2
clone_size: .
d_call: TRBD2

cdr3_aa: CASGTKETQYF
cdr3_nt: TGTGCCAGCGGCACCAAAGAGACCCAGTACTTC
j_call: TRBJ2-5
cdr3_length: 11
v_call: TRBV9
clone_size: .
d_call: .

cdr3_aa: CAWTGSVRGLQYF
cdr3_nt: TGTGCCTGGACCGGGTCAGTGCGCGGTCTACAGTACTTC
j_call: TRBJ2-7
cdr3_length: 13
v_call: TRBV30
clone_size: .
d_call: .

cdr3_aa: CASSSLLASGELFF
cdr3_nt: TGTGCCAGCAGCTCCCTACTAGCCTCCGGGGAGCTGTTTTTT
j_call: TRBJ2-2
cdr3_length: 14
v_call: TRBV7-2
clone_size: .
d_call: .

cdr3_aa: CASSLVASGSDTQYF
cdr3_nt: TGCGCCAGCAGCTTGGTGGCTAGCGGGAGTGATACGCAGTATTTT
j_call: TRBJ2-3
cdr3_length: 15
v_call: TRBV5-1
clone_size: .
d_call: TRBD2

cdr3_aa: CASRRNHRDYEQYF
cdr3_nt: TGTGCCAGCAGACGAAACCACCGGGACTACGAGCAGTACTTC
j_call: TRBJ2-7
cdr3_length: 14
v_call: TRBV28
clone_size: few
d_call: .

cdr3_aa: CASSVDDRGLTEAFF
cdr3_nt: TGTGCCAGCAGCGTAGATGACAGGGGGCTGACTGAAGCTTTCTTT
j_call: TRBJ1-1
cdr3_length: 15
v_call: TRBV9
clone_size: .
d_call: TRBD1

cdr3_aa: CASSLLAGRNQPQHF
cdr3_nt: TGTGCCAGCAGCTTGTTGGCAGGGCGCAATCAGCCCCAGCATTTT
j_call: TRBJ1-5
cdr3_length: 15
v_call: TRBV5-6
clone_size: .
d_call: .

cdr3_aa: CASSWGQNEAFF
cdr3_nt: TGTGCCAGCAGCTGGGGACAGAATGAAGCTTTCTTT
j_call: TRBJ1-1
cdr3_length: 12
v_call: TRBV7-9
clone_size: .
d_call: TRBD1

cdr3_aa: CASSYGTGRYEQYF
cdr3_nt: TGTGCCAGCAGCTATGGGACAGGGAGATACGAGCAGTACTTC
j_call: TRBJ2-7
cdr3_length: 14
v_call: TRBV7-2
clone_size: .
d_call: TRBD1

cdr3_aa: CASSPSSYEQYF
cdr3_nt: TGTGCCAGCTCCCCTAGCTCCTACGAGCAGTACTTC
j_call: TRBJ2-7
cdr3_length: 12
v_call: TRBV18
clone_size: .
d_call: .

cdr3_aa: CASSLVSGGSYNEQFF
cdr3_nt: TGTGCCAGCAGCCTGGTGTCGGGGGGCTCCTACAATGAGCAGTTCTTC
j_call: TRBJ2-1
cdr3_length: 16
v_call: TRBV7-2
clone_size: once
d_call: TRBD2

cdr3_aa: CASTISGPNYEQYF
cdr3_nt: TGTGCCAGCACGATCAGCGGACCTAATTACGAGCAGTACTTC
j_call: TRBJ2-7
cdr3_length: 14
v_call: TRBV7-2
clone_size: .
d_call: .

cdr3_aa: CASSSGTGESNEQFF
cdr3_nt: TGTGCCAGCAGCTCCGGGACAGGGGAGAGCAATGAGCAGTTCTTC
j_call: TRBJ2-1
cdr3_length: 15
v_call: TRBV7-9
clone_size: .
d_call: TRBD1

cdr3_aa: CASSFGASGDISADKDTQYF
cdr3_nt: TGTGCCAGCAGTTTTGGGGCTAGCGGGGACATATCGGCGGACAAAGATACGCAGTATTTT
j_call: TRBJ2-3
cdr3_length: 20
v_call: TRBV27
clone_size: .
d_call: TRBD2

cdr3_aa: CASSEQGSSYNEQFF
cdr3_nt: TGCGCCAGCAGCGAACAGGGCAGCTCCTACAATGAGCAGTTCTTC
j_call: TRBJ2-1
cdr3_length: 15
v_call: TRBV5-1
clone_size: .
d_call: .

cdr3_aa: CASSLAEPNVLTF
cdr3_nt: TGCGCCAGCAGCTTGGCCGAGCCAAACGTCCTGACTTTC
j_call: TRBJ2-6
cdr3_length: 13
v_call: TRBV5-1
clone_size: .
d_call: .

cdr3_aa: CASSLAGGRETQYF
cdr3_nt: TGCGCCAGCAGCTTGGCCGGGGGAAGGGAGACCCAGTACTTC
j_call: TRBJ2-5
cdr3_length: 14
v_call: TRBV5-1
clone_size: .
d_call: .

cdr3_aa: CASSLDRGSYEQYF
cdr3_nt: TGTGCCAGCAGCTTAGACAGGGGATCCTACGAGCAGTACTTC
j_call: TRBJ2-7
cdr3_length: 14
v_call: TRBV5-4
clone_size: .
d_call: TRBD1

cdr3_aa: CASSPGTGATLYEQYF
cdr3_nt: TGTGCCAGTAGCCCGGGGACAGGGGCGACTCTCTACGAGCAGTACTTC
j_call: TRBJ2-7
cdr3_length: 16
v_call: TRBV19
clone_size: .
d_call: TRBD1

cdr3_aa: CASSLSGSTEAFF
cdr3_nt: TGTGCCAGCAGCTTATCGGGTTCCACTGAAGCTTTCTTT
j_call: TRBJ1-1
cdr3_length: 13
v_call: TRBV11-3
clone_size: .
d_call: .

cdr3_aa: CAPGGQMNTEAFF
cdr3_nt: TGTGCCCCTGGGGGACAGATGAACACTGAAGCTTTCTTT
j_call: TRBJ1-1
cdr3_length: 13
v_call: TRBV2
clone_size: .
d_call: TRBD1

cdr3_aa: CASSSTGVGTQYF
cdr3_nt: TGTGCCAGCAGCTCAACCGGGGTAGGTACGCAGTATTTT
j_call: TRBJ2-3
cdr3_length: 13
v_call: TRBV9
clone_size: once
d_call: .

cdr3_aa: CASSVQTANTGELFF
cdr3_nt: TGTGCCAGCAGTGTACAGACGGCGAACACCGGGGAGCTGTTTTTT
j_call: TRBJ2-2
cdr3_length: 15
v_call: TRBV6-1
clone_size: .
d_call: .

cdr3_aa: CASSLEGHTREDEQYF
cdr3_nt: TGCGCCAGCAGCTTAGAAGGCCACACGAGGGAGGACGAGCAGTACTTC
j_call: TRBJ2-7
cdr3_length: 16
v_call: TRBV4-3
clone_size: .
d_call: .

cdr3_aa: CASSQDRLAGVAGELFF
cdr3_nt: TGCGCCAGCAGCCAAGATAGGCTAGCGGGAGTCGCAGGGGAGCTGTTTTTT
j_call: TRBJ2-2
cdr3_length: 17
v_call: TRBV4-3
clone_size: .
d_call: TRBD2